The clone carrying this TCR beta chain appeared a few times. Recruited during active infection, patients (from Seattle) were subsequently followed longitudinally. The data were produced by immunoSEQ multiplex PCR, yet TCRdb's version contains in-frame clones alone and is incomplete. The table lists over 150,000 clones, 70% to 90% of them singletons. The sample belongs to a study of blood T cell repertoires in COVID-19. Background on the study: Acute-phase and convalescent COVID-19 samples originated in the United States, Italy and Spain. From T cells, B-cell-depleted T cells, or PBMCs came the material, which was cDNA or gDNA.

V shed 0 bases, J shed 1 base, and the junction held 7 bases outside the gene matches. Germline V gene sequence: CDR1 SGHNT, CDR2 YYREEE (reference sequence). This CDR3 spans 16 amino acids. The V gene is TRBV5-4, the J gene TRBJ2-7; 7 nucleotides align to TRBD1. The clonotype comes from a man in his forties or fifties with COVID-19, enrolled during active disease. The sample was peripheral blood. The DNA of the CDR3 is TGTGCCAGCAGCTTGGACCCGGCCAGGGGGTCCTACGAGCAGTACTTC. It specifies CASSLDPARGSYEQYF.